The text below deals with one TCR beta chain. This entry is derived from a study of blood T cell repertoires in COVID-19. Study context: Samples of COVID-19 (acute and convalescent) were obtained from the United States, Italy and Spain. T cells, B-cell-depleted T cells, or PBMCs provided the cDNA or gDNA that served as material.

The CDR3 is 15 residues long. In the authors' workflow: Reference gene primer amplification in the assay estimated nucleated cell counts. Produced via immunoSEQ multiplex PCR; TCRdb's table is partial and in-frame only. V and J calls and clone size are copied from that table; D and trimming were computed from the DNA. The profile covers a few hundred thousand clones, with around four fifths appearing a single time and around 18% taken by the ten largest. The genes are TRBV21-1 and TRBJ1-1. TRBV21-1 is a known pseudogene. The source material was peripheral blood. The sequence was collected from a woman aged 80 or older with active or convalescent COVID-19. The CDR3 DNA follows: TGTGCCAGCAGCAAAGGGGAGGGGGAGAACGCTGAAGCTTTCTTT. Protein product: CASSKGEGENAEAFF.